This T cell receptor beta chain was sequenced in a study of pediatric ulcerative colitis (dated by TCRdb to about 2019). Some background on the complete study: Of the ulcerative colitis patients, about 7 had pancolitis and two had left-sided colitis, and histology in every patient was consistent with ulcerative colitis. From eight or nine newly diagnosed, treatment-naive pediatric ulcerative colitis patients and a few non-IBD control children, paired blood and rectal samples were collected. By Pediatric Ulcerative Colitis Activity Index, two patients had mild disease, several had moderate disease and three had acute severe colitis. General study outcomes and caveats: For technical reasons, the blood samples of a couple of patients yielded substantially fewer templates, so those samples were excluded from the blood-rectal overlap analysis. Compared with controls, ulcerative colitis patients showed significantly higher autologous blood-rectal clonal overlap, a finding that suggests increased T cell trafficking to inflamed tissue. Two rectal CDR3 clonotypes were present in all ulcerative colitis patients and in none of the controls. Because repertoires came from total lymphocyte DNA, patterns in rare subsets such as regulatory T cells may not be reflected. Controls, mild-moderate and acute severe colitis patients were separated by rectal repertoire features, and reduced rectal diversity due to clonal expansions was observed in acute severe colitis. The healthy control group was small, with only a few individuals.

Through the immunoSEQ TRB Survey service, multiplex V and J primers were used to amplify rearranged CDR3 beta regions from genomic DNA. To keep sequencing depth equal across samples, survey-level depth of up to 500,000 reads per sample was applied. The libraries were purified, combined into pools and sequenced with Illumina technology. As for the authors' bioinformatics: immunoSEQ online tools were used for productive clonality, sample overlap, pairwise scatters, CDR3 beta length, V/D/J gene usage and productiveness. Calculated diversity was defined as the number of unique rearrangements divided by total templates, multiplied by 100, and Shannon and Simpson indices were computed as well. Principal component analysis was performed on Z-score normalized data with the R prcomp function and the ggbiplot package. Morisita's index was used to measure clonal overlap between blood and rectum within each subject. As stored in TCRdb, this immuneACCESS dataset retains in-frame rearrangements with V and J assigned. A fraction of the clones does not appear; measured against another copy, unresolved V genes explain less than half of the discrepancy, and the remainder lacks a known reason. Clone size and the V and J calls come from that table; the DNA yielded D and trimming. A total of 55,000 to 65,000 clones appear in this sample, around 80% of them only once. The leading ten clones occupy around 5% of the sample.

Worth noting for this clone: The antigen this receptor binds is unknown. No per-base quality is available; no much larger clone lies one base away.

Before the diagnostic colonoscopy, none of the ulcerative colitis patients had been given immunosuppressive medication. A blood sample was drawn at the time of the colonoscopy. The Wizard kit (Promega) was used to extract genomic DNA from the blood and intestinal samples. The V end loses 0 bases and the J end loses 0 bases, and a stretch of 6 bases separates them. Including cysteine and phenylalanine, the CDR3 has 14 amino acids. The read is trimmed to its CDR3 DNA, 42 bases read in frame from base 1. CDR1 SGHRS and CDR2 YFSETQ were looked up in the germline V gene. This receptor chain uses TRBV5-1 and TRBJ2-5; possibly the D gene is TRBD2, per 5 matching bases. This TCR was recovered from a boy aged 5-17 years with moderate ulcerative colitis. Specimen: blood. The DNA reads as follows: TGCGCCAGCAGCTTGGACGGGAACCAAGAGACCCAGTACTTC. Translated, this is CASSLDGNQETQYF.